This TCR beta chain was captured by sequencing in a study of blood T cell repertoires in COVID-19. At the level of the study: Sample material is recorded as cDNA or gDNA derived from T cells, B-cell-depleted T cells, or PBMCs.

The CDR3 extends over 11 amino acids. Trimming cost V 3 bases and J 6 bases, with 3 bases left between them. Germline CDR1 and CDR2: SNHLY and FYNNEI. Original processing notes: Amplifying reference gene primers gave estimates of nucleated cell counts. Libraries were prepared by immunoSEQ multiplex PCR; TCRdb keeps only in-frame clonotypes and omits some of them. V and J calls and clone size are as listed in that table; D and trimming were resolved from the DNA. Altogether approximately 41,000 clones are present, around 90% being singletons, with the ten largest covering under 25%. The chain joins TRBV2 to TRBJ2-1; D is ambiguous. Sequences were obtained from peripheral blood. The origin of this receptor is a man aged 45-65 years with active COVID-19. The CDR3 protein is CASSDFNEQFF. CDR3 nucleotide sequence: TGTGCCAGCAGTGACTTCAATGAGCAGTTCTTC.